This T cell receptor beta chain was retrieved from a study of blood T cell repertoires in COVID-19. Overall study context: PBMCs, B-cell-depleted T cells, or T cells were the source of the cDNA or gDNA that made up the material.

This CDR3 comprises 12 residues. V was shortened by 6 bases and J by 1 base, with 6 bases between the two germline ends. Germline loops: CDR1 ENHRY, CDR2 SYGVKD. TCRdb's table, derived via immunoSEQ multiplex PCR, lists solely in-frame clones and lacks some. The sample lists 55,000 to 65,000 clones, 60% to 80% seen once, with around 3.5% in the top ten. The V and J genes are TRBV10-3 and TRBJ1-1; D unresolved. The source is a man aged 55-75 years with acute or convalescent COVID-19. The sample taken for sequencing was peripheral blood. The CDR3 loop is CAIRGANTEAFF. Here the CDR3 DNA reads TGTGCCATCAGGGGAGCGAACACTGAAGCTTTCTTT.